These T cell receptor beta chains were read from a single sample in a study of T cells in Graves' hyperthyroidism and ophthalmopathy. From the multiplex PCR reads, TCRdb called clonotypes with MiXCR, one entry per CDR3 protein. This table has approximately 520,000 distinct CDR3 sequences, around 21% appearing once. The sample was blood. These receptors all come from a man aged 18 to 30 with Graves' hyperthyroidism. Both conserved end residues are part of each CDR3. Fields, in order: CDR3 DNA, CDR3 protein, clone size, J gene, V gene, D gene. D genes are given only for firm matches. Only some rows state a clone size, as once, few, many or a class for expanded clones.

TGTGCCAGCAGTATAACCGGGACAGGCGTATACGAGCAGTACTTC,CASSITGTGVYEQYF,many,TRBJ2-7,TRBV6-1,TRBD1
TGCGCCAGCAGCCCGTTACAGGGCCCAGAGTGGGAGACCCAGTACTTC,CASSPLQGPEWETQYF,few,TRBJ2-5,TRBV4-1,.
TGTGCCAGTTCTACGGTTTGGACGGGCTCCTATGGCTACACCTTC,CASSTVWTGSYGYTF,.,TRBJ1-2,TRBV28,.
TGTGCCAGCAGCCCGCGGGCGGGGGAGGGCACTGAAGCTTTCTTT,CASSPRAGEGTEAFF,many,TRBJ1-1,TRBV11-2,.
TGTGCCACCAGCAGAGCAGGCAGGGGCTATAGGATAAACACCGGGGAGCTGTTTTTT,CATSRAGRGYRINTGELFF,.,TRBJ2-2,TRBV15,.
TGTGCCAGCAGCTTGGGGCCCGAAGGGACCCAGTACTTC,CASSLGPEGTQYF,few,TRBJ2-5,TRBV7-2,.
TGTGCCAGCAGCCCCCCTGGTCGGGGGAACTATGGCTACACCTTC,CASSPPGRGNYGYTF,many,TRBJ1-2,TRBV12-3/TRBV12-4,.
TGTGCCAGCAGTTTAGCCGGTAACGGGGAGACCCAGTACTTC,CASSLAGNGETQYF,few,TRBJ2-5,TRBV12-3/TRBV12-4,.
TGTGCCAGCAGTGAACCCTTCCTAGCGGGAGGCACCGGGGAGCTGTTTTTT,CASSEPFLAGGTGELFF,.,TRBJ2-2,TRBV6-1,TRBD2
TGTGCCAGCAGCTCCAGGGGGATGGGCTATGGCTACACCTTC,CASSSRGMGYGYTF,many,TRBJ1-2,TRBV7-2,TRBD1
TGTGCCAGCAGCGGACAGGGACTTAACCAAGAGACCCAGTACTTC,CASSGQGLNQETQYF,many,TRBJ2-5,TRBV13,TRBD1
TGTGCCAGCAGCCAAGATCAGAGGGACAAAAACATTCAGTACTTC,CASSQDQRDKNIQYF,once,TRBJ2-4,TRBV4-2,.
TGTGCCAGCACCACGGGTATCCCCTACGAGCAGTGCTTC,CASTTGIPYEQCF,few,TRBJ2-7,TRBV28,.
TGTGCCAGCAGTCTACCGGACAGGGCCCGGGGGACCGTCTACGAGCAGTACTTC,CASSLPDRARGTVYEQYF,.,TRBJ2-7,TRBV6-2/TRBV6-3,TRBD1
TGTGCCAGCAGCTACAATCAATTAACAGGGGGGAAAAACACCATATATTTT,CASSYNQLTGGKNTIYF,many,TRBJ1-3,TRBV12-3/TRBV12-4,TRBD1
TGCGCCAGCAGCTTGGGTGGGGAGATGCAAGCTTTCTTT,CASSLGGEMQAFF,many,TRBJ1-1,TRBV5-1,.
TGTGCCAGCAGTTTAAAACGACCCATATTCAATCAGCCCCAGCATTTT,CASSLKRPIFNQPQHF,many,TRBJ1-5,TRBV28,.
TGCAGCGTTGAAGGACCTGTCGGAAACACCATATATTTT,CSVEGPVGNTIYF,.,TRBJ1-3,TRBV29-1,.
TGTGCCAGCAGCTTTTGGGAGGGATGGAAAGACATGAACACTGAAGCTTTCTTT,CASSFWEGWKDMNTEAFF,many,TRBJ1-1,TRBV7-8,.
TGTGCCAGCAGCCCCCGGACGCAAGGGCTGGCCAAAAACATTCAGTACTTC,CASSPRTQGLAKNIQYF,.,TRBJ2-4,TRBV7-4,.
TGTGCCAGTAGCGGAGGGTTAAACGACTATGGCTACACCTTC,CASSGGLNDYGYTF,many,TRBJ1-2,TRBV19,.
TGTGCCACCACCCCCAGGTACCAAGAGACCCAGTACTTC,CATTPRYQETQYF,.,TRBJ2-5,TRBV24-1,.